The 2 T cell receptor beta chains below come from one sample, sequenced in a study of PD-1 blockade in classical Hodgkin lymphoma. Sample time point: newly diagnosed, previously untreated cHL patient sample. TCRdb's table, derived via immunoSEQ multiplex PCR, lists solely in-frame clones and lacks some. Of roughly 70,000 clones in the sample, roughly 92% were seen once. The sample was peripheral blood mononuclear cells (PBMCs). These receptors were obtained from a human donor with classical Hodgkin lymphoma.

As DNA, the CDR3 is TGTGCCGCCCGGTCCGAGTCTGGAAACACCATATATTTT. The encoded protein is CAARSESGNTIYF. The gene calls are TRBV10-3 and TRBJ1-3; D uncertain. V was clipped by 11 bases and J by 1 base, with 12 bases between them. The germline V gene encodes CDR1 ENHRY and CDR2 SYGVKD. This CDR3 has 13 amino acids.

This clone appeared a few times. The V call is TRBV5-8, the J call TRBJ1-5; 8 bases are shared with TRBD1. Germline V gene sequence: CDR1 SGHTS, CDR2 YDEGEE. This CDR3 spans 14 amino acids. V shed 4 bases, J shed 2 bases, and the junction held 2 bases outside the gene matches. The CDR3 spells CASSKTGGNQPQHF. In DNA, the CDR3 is TGTGCCAGCAGCAAGACAGGGGGCAATCAGCCCCAGCATTTT.